The T cell receptor (beta chain) under discussion was sequenced for a study of beta chain features in type 1 diabetes. Study results and limitations: Whether HLA type influences TCRB rearrangement remained unresolved here. Insertion counts at VDJ junctions were lower in type 1 diabetes patients, who also showed more deletions there.

Germline V lookup: CDR1 SGDLS, CDR2 YYNGEE. CDR3 length: 15 amino acids. V was clipped by 3 bases and J by 4 bases; unmatched bases: 5. The authors reverse transcribed all of the isolated RNA, so sequencing captured expressed TCRB transcripts. Measured with immunoSEQ multiplex PCR; TCRdb has only the in-frame clones, and not every one. The repertoire holds 200,000 to 300,000 clones, with roughly 14% as singletons. Worth noting for this clone: Its antigen is unknown.

Sequenced material: naive CD4+ T cells from blood. The TCR originated in a woman in her forties in good health. The rearrangement links TRBV9 to TRBJ2-1, with 9 bases identical to TRBD2. CDR3 in DNA: TGTGCCAGCAGCGAAAGCGGGGGGTATTACAATGAGCAGTTCTTC. Protein: CASSESGGYYNEQFF.